This entry concerns a single T cell receptor (beta chain). The antigen remains undetermined. This specimen belongs to a study of OX40 agonist ivuxolimab in advanced cancers. This CDR3 spans 11 amino acids. The germline gives CDR1 LNHDA, CDR2 SQIVND (reference sequence). The V end was cut by 0 bases, the J end by 4 bases, with 0 bases between. TCRdb's copy holds only in-frame clones and misses some; the assay was immunoSEQ multiplex PCR. The table shows about 45,000 clones, with more than 75% occurring only once. Study conclusions and caveats: Clonal expansion in partial responders at 0.1-3.0 mg/kg ranked among the lowest.

The sequence was collected from an adult with an advanced solid tumor such as melanoma, head and neck, liver or kidney cancer. V usage is TRBV19 and J usage is TRBJ2-5, with D hard to call. Here the sequenced sample was CD4+ or CD8+ T cells sorted from blood, taken in a trial of the OX40 agonist ivuxolimab. The DNA for the CDR3 is TGTGCCAGTAGTATAGAAGAGACCCAGTACTTC. This encodes CASSIEETQYF.